The 13 T cell receptor beta chains below were found in one sample sequenced in a study of T cell repertoires in cytomegalovirus infection (dated by TCRdb to the late 2010s). The instrument was an Illumina HiSeq 1500. TCRdb reanalyzed the raw reads on its own, using fastp at Q25 for trimming and MiXCR for clone calling, and kept in-frame beta chains. Every distinct CDR3 protein forms one entry, paired with its most common genes and DNA. The sample table records about 360,000 distinct CDR3 sequences; approximately 18% of these occur just once. Roughly 8.7% of the sample goes to the ten largest clones. Specimen: PBMCs. These receptors were taken from a human donor in good health (CMV status not recorded). Some clones in this sample may be carry-over from other donors' samples.

This clonotype was seen a few times. This chain joins TRBV28 and TRBJ1-1; 7 nucleotides agree with TRBD1. V shed 10 bases, J shed 0 bases, and the junction held 8 bases outside the gene matches. The CDR3 runs 14 residues. From germline, CDR1 is MDHEN and CDR2 SYDVKM. The CDR3 reads CATERQGVNTEAFF. Written as DNA, the CDR3 is TGTGCCACCGAGAGACAGGGTGTGAACACTGAAGCTTTCTTT.

The chain employs TRBV30 and TRBJ2-1, with TRBD2 matching 10 bases. This CDR3 comprises 14 residues. The trim removed 7 bases at V and 7 bases at J, leaving 10 bases unmatched. CDR1 and CDR2 (germline): GTSNPN, SVGIG (reference sequence). The CDR3 is CASKLAGSINEQFF. In DNA form, the CDR3 reads TGTGCCTCTAAACTAGCGGGATCAATAAATGAGCAGTTCTTC.

This clonotype appeared many times. The J gene is TRBJ1-6, the V gene TRBV7-6; perhaps TRBD1 as D (5 bases). The CDR3 runs to 14 residues. The V gene lost 5 bases and the J gene lost 7 bases, with 12 bases spanning the gap. The germline V gene encodes CDR1 SGHVS and CDR2 FNYEAQ. The DNA for the CDR3 is TGTGCCAGCAGCGTGGGACGGCAGAATTCACCCCTCCACTTT. Protein product: CASSVGRQNSPLHF.

This clonotype has at least ten counts. CDR3 DNA: TGTGCCACCGCATTCGAGGGAGGGAACATTCAGTACTTC. Its translation: CATAFEGGNIQYF. The V gene is TRBV7-2, the J gene TRBJ2-4; 7 bases agree with TRBD2. Germline loops: CDR1 SGHTA, CDR2 FQGNSA. After removal of 10 bases from V and 7 bases from J, the junction contained 10 bases not matched to a gene. This CDR3 spans 13 amino acids.

The chain employs TRBV2 and TRBJ2-3; 8 bases fit TRBD2. The CDR3 is made up of 16 amino acids. The germline gives CDR1 SNHLY, CDR2 FYNNEI. Germline trimming cut 3 bases from V and 4 bases from J; bases unmatched to any gene: 9. This CDR3 reads CASSDGSSGVPDTQYF. DNA for the CDR3: TGTGCCAGCAGTGACGGAAGTAGCGGGGTCCCAGATACGCAGTATTTT.

This clonotype has more than one count but fewer than ten. The chain carries TRBV28 and TRBJ1-5; perhaps TRBD1 as D (6 bases). The V gene's germline CDR1 is MDHEN and CDR2 SYDVKM. Trimming removed 8 bases at V and 7 bases at J, with 12 bases between. CDR3 length: 12 residues. The CDR3 is CASGGIGQPQHF. CDR3 nucleotides: TGTGCCAGCGGGGGCATAGGCCAGCCCCAGCATTTT.

The V and J genes are TRBV6-6 and TRBJ2-1, with D perhaps given as TRBD1 or TRBD2 (5 bases each). The CDR3 has 13 residues. V was shortened by 4 bases and J by 5 bases, with 9 bases between the two germline ends. Germline V gene sequence: CDR1 MNHNY, CDR2 SVGAGI (reference sequence). CDR3 residues: CASSFEGHNEQFF. The DNA for the CDR3 is TGTGCCAGCAGTTTTGAGGGGCACAATGAGCAGTTCTTC.

The chain is built from TRBV5-4 and TRBJ2-5; maybe TRBD2 (6 bases). V was pared by 0 bases and J by 5 bases, with 20 bases between. The CDR3 contains 17 residues. Germline assignment: CDR1 SGHNT and CDR2 YYREEE (reference sequence). The CDR3 reads CASSLAAGNGLGETQYF. The CDR3 region has the DNA TGTGCCAGCAGCTTGGCGGCGGGGAACGGTTTAGGGGAGACCCAGTACTTC.

This rearrangement joins TRBV19 to TRBJ1-1, with D maybe TRBD1 (6 bases). Trimming took 6 bases from V and 4 from J, leaving 12 bases between them. This CDR3 comprises 13 residues. CDR1 LNHDA and CDR2 SQIVND come from the germline V gene (reference sequence). The CDR3 spells CASRATGITEAFF. CDR3 coding DNA: TGTGCCAGTAGAGCCACAGGGATCACTGAAGCTTTCTTT. Filled out from reference TRBV19 and TRBJ1-1, the complete variable domain reads DGGITQSPKYLFRKEGQNVTLSCEQNLNHDAMYWYRQDPGQGLRLIYYSQIVNDFQKGDIAEGYSVSREKKESFPLTVTSAQKNPTAFYLCASRATGITEAFFGQGTRLTVV.

This clonotype has at least ten counts. V and J are TRBV7-2 and TRBJ1-6; D not resolved. The CDR3 totals 13 residues. Germline V gene sequence: CDR1 SGHTA, CDR2 FQGNSA. Trimming cost V 1 base and J 8 bases, with 6 bases left between them. The CDR3 bases are TGTGCCAGCAGCTTAGACGTGTATTCACCCCTCCACTTT. Encoded protein: CASSLDVYSPLHF.

This clonotype came up many times. The chain has TRBV7-8 and TRBJ2-1, with D possibly matching TRBD2 (6 bases). The germline gives CDR1 SGHVS, CDR2 FQNEAQ. The CDR3 totals 16 residues. The germline V and J ends were trimmed by 5 bases and 4 bases, with 18 bases remaining between them. DNA for the CDR3: TGTGCCAGCAGCCCCCGTGGGGGAGGCCCGTACAATGAGCAGTTCTTC. Translated: CASSPRGGGPYNEQFF.

Only a few counts were recorded for this clonotype. The junction departs from the called germline gene at one end, perhaps through a read error. The CDR3 is CATSRGVGGASGNTIYF. The CDR3 region has the DNA TGTGCCACCAGCAGAGGTGTGGGGGGCGCCTCTGGTAACACCATATATTTT. The chain uses TRBV15 and TRBJ1-3, with D possibly being TRBD1 (6 bases). The CDR3 covers 17 residues. CDR1 and CDR2 from the germline V gene are LNHNV and YYDKDF (reference sequence). Full variable domain (outside the CDR3, taken from reference TRBV15 and TRBJ1-3): DAMVIQNPRYQVTQFGKPVTLSCSQTLNHNVMYWYQQKSSQAPKLLFHYYDKDFNNEADTPDNFQSRRPNTSFCFLDIRSPGLGDTAMYLCATSRGVGGASGNTIYFGEGSWLTVV.

This clonotype was counted between two and nine times. The chain uses TRBV2 and TRBJ2-5; TRBD1 matches at 7 bases. The CDR3 has 13 residues. Trimming removed 4 bases from V and 1 base from J; junction bases left unmatched: 0. The germline CDR1 and CDR2 sequences are SNHLY and FYNNEI. This CDR3 is CASSGDSQETQYF. The CDR3 bases are TGTGCCAGCAGTGGGGACAGCCAAGAGACCCAGTACTTC.